The 25 T cell receptor beta chains presented below share a single source sample, sequenced in a study of blood T cell repertoires in COVID-19. Generated by immunoSEQ multiplex PCR, the TCRdb table keeps only in-frame clones and is missing some. The repertoire consists of some 50,000 clones, with roughly 88% occurring once and the leading ten covering 14%. Sequenced: peripheral blood. These receptor sequences come from a human donor in a cohort sampled during active COVID-19.

This clone came up once. V is TRBV5-4 and J is TRBJ2-1, with TRBD1 matching 10 bases. The V segment lost 0 bases and the J segment 6 bases; nucleotides outside the gene matches: 6. The CDR3 sequence is 16 residues long. CDR1 is SGHNT and CDR2 is YYREEE in the germline V gene (reference sequence). The CDR3 spells CASSLGFDRGLNEQFF. The CDR3, as DNA: TGTGCCAGCAGCTTGGGGTTCGACAGGGGGCTCAATGAGCAGTTCTTC. The variable domain in full, completed from reference TRBV5-4 and TRBJ2-1, reads ETGVTQSPTHLIKTRGQQVTLRCSSQSGHNTVSWYQQALGQGPQFIFQYYREEENGRGNFPPRFSGLQFPNYSSELNVNALELDDSALYLCASSLGFDRGLNEQFFGPGTRLTVL.

The chain joins TRBV27 to TRBJ2-1; 8 bases align to TRBD2. The CDR3 is 18 amino acids. V gave up 4 bases and J gave up 4 bases; unmatched junction bases: 15. The germline V gene has CDR1 MNHEY and CDR2 SMNVEV (reference sequence). CDR3 residues: CASSSESRFSGEYNEQFF. DNA of the CDR3: TGTGCCAGCAGTTCCGAAAGCCGCTTTAGCGGGGAATACAATGAGCAGTTCTTC.

This CDR3 is CASSRPGQGQYF. CDR3 in DNA: TGTGCCAGCAGCCGTCCGGGACAGGGGCAGTATTTT. V and J are TRBV3-1 (or the pseudogene TRBV3-2) and TRBJ2-3; 9 bases agree with TRBD1. The V and J ends lost 4 bases and 11 bases, in that order; junction bases with no gene match: 4. CDR3 length: 12 amino acids. From germline, CDR1 is LGHDT and CDR2 YNNKEL (reference sequence).

This clone appeared once. J is TRBJ1-5 and V is TRBV28; possible D gene TRBD1, 5 bases. The CDR3 spans 13 residues. In germline, CDR1 is MDHEN, CDR2 SYDVKM. V was clipped by 5 bases and J by 6 bases, with 11 bases between them. CDR3 amino acids: CASSLPTVQPQHF. As DNA, the CDR3 is TGTGCCAGCAGTCTACCGACAGTTCAGCCCCAGCATTTT.

The chain joins TRBV5-1 to TRBJ1-3; 11 nucleotides agree with TRBD1. Germline V gene sequence: CDR1 SGHRS, CDR2 YFSETQ. The ends lost 4 bases at V and 0 bases at J; junction bases unmatched: 6. This CDR3 contains 17 residues. The CDR3 protein is CASSQGQGDDSGNTIYF. CDR3 DNA sequence: TGCGCCAGCAGCCAGGGACAGGGGGATGACTCTGGAAACACCATATATTTT.

J is TRBJ2-7 and V is TRBV18; TRBD2 agrees at 10 bases. Germline V lookup: CDR1 KGHSH, CDR2 LQKENI. The CDR3 contains 14 residues. V was clipped by 4 bases and J by 7 bases; unmatched bases: 7. CDR3 sequence: CASSRTSGAGEQYF. The CDR3 DNA is TGTGCCAGCTCACGGACTAGCGGCGCGGGGGAGCAGTACTTC.

The CDR3 reads CASSSVTGAVGDEQYF. The CDR3 bases are TGTGCCAGCAGCTCCGTGACGGGAGCAGTTGGGGACGAGCAGTACTTC. The chain is built from TRBV7-6 and TRBJ2-7, with D perhaps matching TRBD2 (6 bases). Trimming stripped 4 bases from V and 5 bases from J, with 21 bases between. From germline, CDR1 is SGHVS and CDR2 FNYEAQ. The CDR3 spans 16 residues.

The J gene is TRBJ1-5, the V gene TRBV19; D perhaps matches TRBD1 (6 bases). V shed 5 bases and J shed 0 bases, with 14 bases lying between them. Germline assignment: CDR1 LNHDA and CDR2 SQIVND (reference sequence). This CDR3 region has 16 residues. The CDR3 sequence is CASSGQTGASNQPQHF. In DNA form, the CDR3 reads TGTGCCAGTAGTGGGCAGACAGGAGCTAGCAATCAGCCCCAGCATTTT.

This clone was detected once. In DNA form, the CDR3 reads TGCGCCAGCAGAGAAGAGGACGGGGTACTGTTTTTT. Protein: CASREEDGVLFF. The chain employs TRBV5-1 and TRBJ2-2; possibly TRBD2 for D (5 bases). Germline CDR1 is SGHRS and CDR2 is YFSETQ. The V end lost 5 bases, the J end lost 14 bases, and 16 bases lay between the germline ends. The CDR3 consists of 12 residues.

This sequence joins TRBV18 and TRBJ2-3, with 9 bases lining up with TRBD1. With 1 base clipped from V and 6 bases from J, the junction kept 2 bases outside the gene matches. This CDR3 is 14 amino acids long. Germline-derived CDR1 and CDR2 are KGHSH and LQKENI. DNA for the CDR3: TGTGCCAGCTCACCACTCGGGACAGGGGATACGCAGTATTTT. It codes for CASSPLGTGDTQYF.

The chain links TRBV19 to TRBJ2-5, with 10 bases aligning to TRBD2. Germline loops: CDR1 LNHDA, CDR2 SQIVND (reference sequence). CDR3 length: 17 residues. V shed 0 bases and J 5 bases; nucleotides not matched to a gene: 9. The CDR3 DNA reads as TGTGCCAGTAGTATAGATCTAGGAGCGGGGGGGCGGGAGACCCAGTACTTC. It is translated as CASSIDLGAGGRETQYF. Supplemented by reference TRBV19 and TRBJ2-5, the full variable domain reads DGGITQSPKYLFRKEGQNVTLSCEQNLNHDAMYWYRQDPGQGLRLIYYSQIVNDFQKGDIAEGYSVSREKKESFPLTVTSAQKNPTAFYLCASSIDLGAGGRETQYFGPGTRLLVL.

The rearrangement joins TRBV4-3 to TRBJ2-2; possibly TRBD2 for D (5 bases). Trimming stripped 4 bases from V and 5 bases from J, with 14 bases between. The CDR3 runs 15 residues. Per germline, CDR1 LGHNA and CDR2 YSLEER. CDR3 nucleotide sequence: TGCGCCAGCAGCCTTGAGACGACGGGGACCGGGGAGCTGTTTTTT. Encoded protein: CASSLETTGTGELFF.

The genes are TRBV19 and TRBJ1-2, with a possible D match to TRBD1 (5 bases). Trimming removed 3 bases at V and 7 bases at J, with 18 bases between. Germline CDR1 and CDR2: LNHDA and SQIVND (reference sequence). CDR3 size: 15 residues. The CDR3 region is CASSISPSGGAGYTF. CDR3 DNA sequence: TGTGCCAGTAGTATCAGCCCCTCCGGCGGGGCTGGCTACACCTTC.

Only one count was recorded for this clone. V usage is TRBV6-5 and J usage is TRBJ2-7; maybe TRBD1 (7 bases). The V end lost 8 bases, the J end lost 3 bases, and 17 bases lay between the germline ends. This CDR3 is built from 14 residues. Germline V gene data show CDR1 as MNHEY and CDR2 as SVGAGI. The CDR3 spells CASLRGQILYEQYF. In DNA, the CDR3 is TGTGCCAGCTTGCGGGGACAGATCCTCTACGAGCAGTACTTC.

The chain uses TRBV23-1 and TRBJ1-1; D is uncertain. TRBV23-1 is reported as an ORF; its role is uncertain. The CDR3 runs to 12 residues. With 0 bases removed from V and 8 bases from J, the gap between germline ends came to 7 bases. This CDR3 reads CASSQSMAEAFF. The CDR3 bases are TGCGCCAGCAGTCAATCGATGGCCGAAGCTTTCTTT.

A single count supports this clone. This rearrangement joins TRBV28 to TRBJ2-4; 7 bases align to TRBD2. CDR3 length equals 18 residues. Looked up from germline, CDR1 is MDHEN and CDR2 is SYDVKM. After removal of 0 bases from V and 1 base from J, the junction contained 9 bases not matched to a gene. In DNA, the CDR3 is TGTGCCAGCAGTTTATGGCGGGAGTCCGCAGGGGCCAAAAACATTCAGTACTTC. Translating gives CASSLWRESAGAKNIQYF.

The rearrangement joins TRBV10-1 to TRBJ2-1, with 12 bases that match TRBD2. Germline trimming cut 5 bases from V and 0 bases from J; bases unmatched to any gene: 20. Per germline, CDR1 WNHNN and CDR2 SYGVQD (reference sequence). The CDR3 runs 22 residues. The CDR3 DNA reads as TGCGCCAGCAGTAGCGGGACAGGGAAGGCTAGCGGGAGGGCCATCTCCTACAATGAGCAGTTCTTC. Its protein is CASSSGTGKASGRAISYNEQFF.

This chain uses TRBV18 with TRBJ2-1; the D gene is possibly TRBD1 (5 bases). Trimming took 0 bases from V and 1 from J, leaving 13 bases between them. Germline loops: CDR1 KGHSH, CDR2 LQKENI. This CDR3 has 17 amino acids. The CDR3 DNA reads as TGTGCCAGCTCACCACCCCGGACACTCTTTTCCTACAATGAGCAGTTCTTC. Its protein product is CASSPPRTLFSYNEQFF.

The chain carries TRBV5-1 and TRBJ1-1; tentative D call: TRBD1 (6 bases). This CDR3 region has 14 residues. The germline gives CDR1 SGHRS, CDR2 YFSETQ. V was pared by 4 bases and J by 0 bases, with 10 bases between. The CDR3 here is CASSGGQLNTEAFF. DNA of the CDR3: TGCGCCAGCAGCGGAGGACAGCTGAACACTGAAGCTTTCTTT.

The J gene is TRBJ2-3, the V gene TRBV6-1; a weak D match, TRBD1 (6 bases). Trimming cost V 4 bases and J 2 bases, with 16 bases left between them. This CDR3 comprises 16 residues. Germline CDR1 is MNHNS and CDR2 is SASEGT. CDR3 protein: CASSVAQGRPTDTQYF. DNA of the CDR3: TGTGCCAGCAGTGTCGCCCAGGGGCGCCCCACAGATACGCAGTATTTT.

The table lists this clone with a few counts. The chain links TRBV10-2 to TRBJ1-5; D is perhaps TRBD1 (6 bases). The V end was cut by 6 bases, the J end by 7 bases, with 19 bases between. The CDR3 contains 15 residues. Germline assignment: CDR1 WSHSY and CDR2 SAAADI. The CDR3 loop reads CASRQGTLPRQPQHF. The CDR3 coding sequence is TGCGCCAGCAGACAGGGAACCCTTCCCCGGCAGCCCCAGCATTTT.

Only a few counts were recorded for this clone. The chain uses TRBV7-9 and TRBJ2-1; 12 bases map to TRBD1. The CDR3 covers 18 residues. Germline loops: CDR1 SEHNR, CDR2 FQNEAQ (reference sequence). V shed 0 bases, J shed 6 bases, and the junction held 9 bases outside the gene matches. The CDR3 protein is CASSLADAGTGGPNEQFF. The DNA of the CDR3 is TGTGCCAGCAGCTTAGCCGACGCCGGGACAGGGGGCCCCAATGAGCAGTTCTTC.

CDR3 amino acids: CASSLYRVSHGLKAFF. The CDR3, as DNA: TGTGCCAGCAGCCTATACAGGGTTTCTCACGGCTTGAAAGCTTTCTTT. This chain links TRBV3-1 (or the pseudogene TRBV3-2) with TRBJ1-1, with D possibly TRBD1 on 6 matching bases. CDR1 LGHDT and CDR2 YNNKEL come from the germline V gene (reference sequence). CDR3 length equals 16 residues. Trimming removed 4 bases at V and 9 bases at J, with 24 bases between.

The J gene is TRBJ2-1, the V gene TRBV7-9; 11 bases line up with TRBD1. CDR3 length equals 17 residues. Losses at the gene ends were 5 bases for V and 9 bases for J; bases not matched to a gene: 15. CDR1 SEHNR and CDR2 FQNEAQ come from the germline V gene (reference sequence). CDR3 loop: CASSPRLDRGLVVEQFF. CDR3 DNA sequence: TGTGCCAGCAGCCCCAGGTTGGACAGGGGGCTTGTGGTTGAGCAGTTCTTC.

The chain combines TRBV11-2 with TRBJ2-1, with 8 bases aligning to TRBD2. The V gene's germline CDR1 is SGHAT and CDR2 FQNNGV. The CDR3 totals 15 residues. V lost 2 bases, J lost 6 bases, and 6 bases stayed unmatched. CDR3 in DNA: TGTGCCAGCAGCTTAACGCGGGGGGCCGGCAATGAGCAGTTCTTC. This codes for CASSLTRGAGNEQFF.